This is a list of T cell receptor beta chains from one sample in a study of cytomegalovirus exposure and HLA in healthy donors. Libraries were prepared by immunoSEQ multiplex PCR; TCRdb keeps only in-frame clonotypes and omits some of them. The sample holds 150,000 to 200,000 clones, 85% seen once. Sequencing was done on a sample of PBMCs. Every receptor here comes from a woman between 45 and 65 years old in good health and CMV-seronegative. Each CDR3 is given with its conserved first and last residue. Each record gives: V gene, CDR3 protein.

>TRBV7-2
CASSPGLAHTDTQYF
>TRBV28
CASSTPGGRALYEQYF
>TRBV30
CAWSTGTGNTEAFF
>TRBV27
CASGQGIDGNTIYF
>TRBV28
CASSLSGDRGSYEQYF
>TRBV7-6
CASSLLIRGRANEQFF
>TRBV10-2
CASSGATKSQETQYF
>TRBV7-9
CSSSSQGQPQHF
>TRBV7-6
CASSPLGRNYEQYF
>TRBV6-1
CASSFRGHETQYF
>TRBV6-5
CASSYGAGKADTQYF
>TRBV4-1
CASSPQGAGYEQYF
>TRBV6-5
CASSYSTLAGYNEQFF
>TRBV6-6
CASSNSDRGASYEQYF
>TRBV15
CATSRGQGVEASYNEQFF
>TRBV5-8
CASSLLNGGTVYGYTF
>TRBV13
CASSPRQPPYEQYF
>TRBV19
CASSPSGTPGTEAFF
>TRBV2
CASSEARAGGQTQYF
>TRBV27
CASRKQGAGYGYTF
>TRBV19
CASSIDSGGSYNEQFF
>TRBV4-1
CASSQVGGEETQYF
>TRBV28
CASSFLGGGGTDTQYF
>TRBV28
CASSFGGTGLYNEQFF
>TRBV19
CASRTSGAYNEQFF
>TRBV28
CASSLMAGGNTQYF
>TRBV7-2
CASSLGLTSGTDTQYF
>TRBV4-3
CASSQTGGYGYTF
>TRBV7-9
CASSPPGGYEQYF
>TRBV6-6
CASSPQGVPEAFF
>TRBV18
CASSPPGTGGITGELFF
>TRBV6-1
CASSSDRHRNQPQHF
>TRBV27
CASSFLLAGRVDTQYF
>TRBV28
CASSGLAHTDTQYF
>TRBV19
CASSTRRQGIAYEQYF
>TRBV18
CASSPSWGGETQYF
>TRBV28
CASSWYGTVGGYTF
>TRBV28
CASRRDRVSTEAFF
>TRBV19
CASRPQGNSNQPQHF
>TRBV25-1
CASSGSRPAAGELFF
>TRBV28
CASSPWFLRLRSDSNQPQHF
>TRBV7-9
CASSLVRRQGKKETQYF
>TRBV18
CASSPRSSNYEQYF
>TRBV4-1
CASSPGLENTGELFF
>TRBV28
CASSLGGGSLRNEQYF
>TRBV7-9
CASSLAGGSGFF
>TRBV5-1
CASSEGATNIQYF
>TRBV18
CASSRDYLDTGELFF
>TRBV2
CASRPSGLAKNIQYF
>TRBV19
CASSGRGQDVTPATF
>TRBV2
CASSRTINQETQYF
>TRBV27
CASRGTGDHEQFF